This T cell receptor beta chain was retrieved from a study of cytomegalovirus exposure and HLA in healthy donors. Study-wide results and caveats: Most sequenced TCRs were rare (though some public TCRs occurred in many donors). In a later analysis, TCR beta V- and J-gene trimming showed a link to a missense DCLRE1C variant. An assumption of roughly uniform sequencing depth across donors underlay the presence/absence analyses.

The V and J ends lost 2 bases and 7 bases respectively, with 17 bases between them. The CDR3 sequence is 15 residues long. Per germline, CDR1 MNHEY and CDR2 SVGAGI. A word on this clone: The target antigen is unknown.

Primers for the PCR totalled 60 Vbeta and 13 Jbeta. Produced via immunoSEQ multiplex PCR; TCRdb's table is partial and in-frame only. The table shows about 160,000 clones, with around three quarters occurring only once. Sequenced material: PBMCs. The V and J genes are TRBV6-5 and TRBJ1-2, with D maybe TRBD1 (6 bases). The receptor was derived from a man aged 50 to 59 in good health and CMV-seropositive. CDR3 DNA: TGTGCCAGCAGTTACGAAGTAAAAGGGGGTTCTGGCTACACCTTC. Its protein is CASSYEVKGGSGYTF.